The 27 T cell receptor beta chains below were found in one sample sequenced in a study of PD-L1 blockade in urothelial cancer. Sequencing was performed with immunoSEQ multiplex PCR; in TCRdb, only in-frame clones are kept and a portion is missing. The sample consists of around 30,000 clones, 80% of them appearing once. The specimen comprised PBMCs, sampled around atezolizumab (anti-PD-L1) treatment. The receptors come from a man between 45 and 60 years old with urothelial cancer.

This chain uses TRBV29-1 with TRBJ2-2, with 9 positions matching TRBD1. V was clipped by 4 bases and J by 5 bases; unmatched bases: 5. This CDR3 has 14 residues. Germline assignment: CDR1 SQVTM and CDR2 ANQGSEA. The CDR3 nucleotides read TGCAGCGTTGGTCGGACAGGGGATACCGGGGAGCTGTTTTTT. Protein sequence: CSVGRTGDTGELFF.

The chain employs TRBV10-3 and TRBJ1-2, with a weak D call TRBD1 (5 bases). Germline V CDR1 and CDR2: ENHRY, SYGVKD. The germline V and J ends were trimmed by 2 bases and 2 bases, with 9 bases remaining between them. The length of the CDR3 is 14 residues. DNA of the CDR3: TGTGCCATCAGTGAGACCAACAGGAACTATGGCTACACCTTC. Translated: CAISETNRNYGYTF.

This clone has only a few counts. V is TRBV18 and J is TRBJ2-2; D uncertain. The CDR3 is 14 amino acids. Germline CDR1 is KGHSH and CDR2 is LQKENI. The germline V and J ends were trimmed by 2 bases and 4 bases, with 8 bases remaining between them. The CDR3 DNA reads TGTGCCAGCTCACCAATGTCGGGCACCGGGGAGCTGTTTTTT. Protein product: CASSPMSGTGELFF.

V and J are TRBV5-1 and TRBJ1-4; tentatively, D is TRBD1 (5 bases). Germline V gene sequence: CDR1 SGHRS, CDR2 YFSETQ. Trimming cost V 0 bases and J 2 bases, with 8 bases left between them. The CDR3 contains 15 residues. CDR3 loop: CASSLGTSTNEKLFF. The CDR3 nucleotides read TGCGCCAGCAGCTTGGGGACATCTACTAATGAAAAACTGTTTTTT.

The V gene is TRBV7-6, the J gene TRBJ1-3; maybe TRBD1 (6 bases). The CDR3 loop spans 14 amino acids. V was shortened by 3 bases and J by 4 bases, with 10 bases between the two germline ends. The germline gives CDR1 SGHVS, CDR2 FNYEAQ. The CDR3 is CASSLGAAGNTIYF. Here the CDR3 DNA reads TGTGCCAGCAGCTTGGGGGCTGCAGGAAACACCATATATTTT. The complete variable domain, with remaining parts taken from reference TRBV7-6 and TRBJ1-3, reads GAGVSQSPRYKVTKRGQDVALRCDPISGHVSLYWYRQALGQGPEFLTYFNYEAQQDKSGLPNDRFSAERPEGSISTLTIQRTEQRDSAMYRCASSLGAAGNTIYFGEGSWLTVV.

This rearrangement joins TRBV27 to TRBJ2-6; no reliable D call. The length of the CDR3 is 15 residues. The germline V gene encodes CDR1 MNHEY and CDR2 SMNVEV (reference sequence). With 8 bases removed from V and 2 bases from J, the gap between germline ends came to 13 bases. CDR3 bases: TGTGCCAGCTCCCTTGCACTGGCTGGGGCCAACGTCCTGACTTTC. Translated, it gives CASSLALAGANVLTF.

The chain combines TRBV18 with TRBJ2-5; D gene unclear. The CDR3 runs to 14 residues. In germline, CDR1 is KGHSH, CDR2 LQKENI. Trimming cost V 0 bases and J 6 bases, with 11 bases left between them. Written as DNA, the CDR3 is TGTGCCAGCTCACCACCCCCCCTTGGGCAGACCCAGTACTTC. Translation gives CASSPPPLGQTQYF.

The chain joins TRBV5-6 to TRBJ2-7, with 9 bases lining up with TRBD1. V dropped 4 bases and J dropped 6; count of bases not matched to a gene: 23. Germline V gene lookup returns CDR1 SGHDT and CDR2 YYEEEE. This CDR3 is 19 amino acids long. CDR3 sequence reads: CASSARTGAASFSPPEQYF. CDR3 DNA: TGTGCCAGCAGCGCCCGGACAGGGGCGGCTTCCTTCTCCCCCCCCGAGCAGTACTTC.

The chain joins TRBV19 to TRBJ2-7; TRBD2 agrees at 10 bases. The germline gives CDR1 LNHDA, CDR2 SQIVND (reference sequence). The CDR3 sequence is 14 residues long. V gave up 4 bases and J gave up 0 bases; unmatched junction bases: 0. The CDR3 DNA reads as TGTGCCAGTAGTACTAGCGGGAGCTCCTACGAGCAGTACTTC. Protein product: CASSTSGSSYEQYF.

CDR3 bases: TGTGCCAGTAGTCCTCTTCCGGGCTCCTACAATGAGCAGTTCTTC. This codes for CASSPLPGSYNEQFF. The chain employs TRBV19 and TRBJ2-1; D not certain. Per germline, CDR1 LNHDA and CDR2 SQIVND (reference sequence). CDR3 size: 15 residues. Trimming removed 5 bases from V and 0 bases from J, with 11 bases in between. The entire variable domain, with the rest obtained from reference TRBV19 and TRBJ2-1, is as follows: DGGITQSPKYLFRKEGQNVTLSCEQNLNHDAMYWYRQDPGQGLRLIYYSQIVNDFQKGDIAEGYSVSREKKESFPLTVTSAQKNPTAFYLCASSPLPGSYNEQFFGPGTRLTVL.

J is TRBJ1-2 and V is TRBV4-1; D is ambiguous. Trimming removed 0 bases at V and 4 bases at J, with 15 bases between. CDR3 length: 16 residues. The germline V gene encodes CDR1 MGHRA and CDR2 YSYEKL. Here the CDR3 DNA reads TGCGCCAGCAGCCAAGAGAGAAGAAAAACAGCCTATGGCTACACCTTC. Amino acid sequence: CASSQERRKTAYGYTF.

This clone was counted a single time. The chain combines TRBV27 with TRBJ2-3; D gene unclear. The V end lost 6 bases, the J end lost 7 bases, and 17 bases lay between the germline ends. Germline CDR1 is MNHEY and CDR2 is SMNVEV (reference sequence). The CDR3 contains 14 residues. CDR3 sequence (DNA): TGTGCCAGCAGCCCCGTTGATGTAGTGAATACGCAGTATTTT. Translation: CASSPVDVVNTQYF.

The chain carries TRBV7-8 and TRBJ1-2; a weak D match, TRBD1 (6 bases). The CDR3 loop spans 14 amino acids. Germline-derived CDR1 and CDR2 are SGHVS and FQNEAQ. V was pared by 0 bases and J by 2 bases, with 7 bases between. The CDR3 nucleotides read TGTGCCAGCAGCTTAGCGGGGACAAACTATGGCTACACCTTC. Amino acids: CASSLAGTNYGYTF.

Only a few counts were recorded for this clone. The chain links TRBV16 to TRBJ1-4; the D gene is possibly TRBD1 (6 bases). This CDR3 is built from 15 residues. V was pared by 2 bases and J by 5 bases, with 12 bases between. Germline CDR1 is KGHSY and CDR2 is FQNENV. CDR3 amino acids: CASSQRTEPNEKLFF. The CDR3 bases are TGTGCCAGCAGCCAAAGGACAGAACCAAATGAAAAACTGTTTTTT. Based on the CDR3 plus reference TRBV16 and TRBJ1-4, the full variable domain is GEEVAQTPKHLVRGEGQKAKLYCAPIKGHSYVFWYQQVLKNEFKFLISFQNENVFDETGMPKERFSAKCLPNSPCSLEIQATKLEDSAVYFCASSQRTEPNEKLFFGSGTQLSVL.

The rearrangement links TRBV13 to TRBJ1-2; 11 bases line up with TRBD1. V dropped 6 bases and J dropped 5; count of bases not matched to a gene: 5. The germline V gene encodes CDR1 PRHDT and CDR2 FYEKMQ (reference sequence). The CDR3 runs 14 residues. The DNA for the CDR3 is TGTGCCAGCAGTCTCGGACAGGGGGCTTATGGCTACACCTTC. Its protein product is CASSLGQGAYGYTF. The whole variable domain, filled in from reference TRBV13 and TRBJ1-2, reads AAGVIQSPRHLIKEKRETATLKCYPIPRHDTVYWYQQGPGQDPQFLISFYEKMQSDKGSIPDRFSAQQFSDYHSELNMSSLELGDSALYFCASSLGQGAYGYTFGSGTRLTVV.

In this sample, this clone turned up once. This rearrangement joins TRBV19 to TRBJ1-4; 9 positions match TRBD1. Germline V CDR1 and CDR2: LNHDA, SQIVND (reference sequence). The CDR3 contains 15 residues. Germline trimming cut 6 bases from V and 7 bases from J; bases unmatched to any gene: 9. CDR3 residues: CASSKQGASGEKLFF. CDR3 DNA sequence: TGTGCCAGTAGCAAACAGGGGGCTTCGGGTGAAAAACTGTTTTTT.

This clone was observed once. The DNA for the CDR3 is TGTGCCAGCAGCGAGGCTGAAGGGGGATTCAATCAGCCCCAGCATTTT. This encodes CASSEAEGGFNQPQHF. This chain uses TRBV9 with TRBJ1-5; tentatively, D is TRBD1 (6 bases). The CDR3 runs 16 residues. V dropped 3 bases and J dropped 3 bases, with 16 bases sitting between them. The germline V gene has CDR1 SGDLS and CDR2 YYNGEE.

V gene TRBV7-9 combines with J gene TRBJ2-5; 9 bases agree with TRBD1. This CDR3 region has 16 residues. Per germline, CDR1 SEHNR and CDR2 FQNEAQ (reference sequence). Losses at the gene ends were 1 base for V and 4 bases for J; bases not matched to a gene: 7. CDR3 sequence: CASSLGQGGILETQYF. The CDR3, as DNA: TGTGCCAGCAGCTTAGGACAGGGGGGGATTCTAGAGACCCAGTACTTC.

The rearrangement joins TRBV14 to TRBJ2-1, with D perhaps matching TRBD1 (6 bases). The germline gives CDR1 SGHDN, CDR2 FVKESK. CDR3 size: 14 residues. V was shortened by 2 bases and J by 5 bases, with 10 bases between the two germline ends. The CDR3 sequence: CASSQLDSNNEQFF. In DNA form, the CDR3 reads TGTGCCAGCAGCCAATTGGACAGTAACAATGAGCAGTTCTTC.

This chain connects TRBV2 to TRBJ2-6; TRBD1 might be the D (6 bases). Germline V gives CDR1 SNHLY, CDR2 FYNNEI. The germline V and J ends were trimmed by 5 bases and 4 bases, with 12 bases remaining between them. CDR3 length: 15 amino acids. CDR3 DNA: TGTGCCAGCAGTAAACAGGGTTTGGGGGCCAACGTCCTGACTTTC. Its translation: CASSKQGLGANVLTF.

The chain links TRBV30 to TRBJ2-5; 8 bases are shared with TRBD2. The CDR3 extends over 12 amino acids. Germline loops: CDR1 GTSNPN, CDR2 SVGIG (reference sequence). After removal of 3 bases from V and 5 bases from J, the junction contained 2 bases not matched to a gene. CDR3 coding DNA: TGTGCCTGGAGCCCTAGCGGGGAGACCCAGTACTTC. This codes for CAWSPSGETQYF. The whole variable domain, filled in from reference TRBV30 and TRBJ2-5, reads SQTIHQWPATLVQPVGSPLSLECTVEGTSNPNLYWYRQAAGRGLQLLFYSVGIGQISSEVPQNLSASRPQDRQFILSSKKLLLSDSGFYLCAWSPSGETQYFGPGTRLLVL.

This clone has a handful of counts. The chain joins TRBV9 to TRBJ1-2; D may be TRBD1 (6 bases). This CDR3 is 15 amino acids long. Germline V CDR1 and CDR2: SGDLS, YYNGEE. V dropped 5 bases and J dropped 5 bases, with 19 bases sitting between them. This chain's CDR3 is CASRRGGGVFYGYTF. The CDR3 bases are TGTGCCAGCAGGCGGGGAGGGGGGGTCTTTTATGGCTACACCTTC.

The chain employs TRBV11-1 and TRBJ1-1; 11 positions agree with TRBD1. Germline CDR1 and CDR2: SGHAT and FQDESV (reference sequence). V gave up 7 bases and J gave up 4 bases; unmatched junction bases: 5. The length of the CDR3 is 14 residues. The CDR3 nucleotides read TGTGCCAGCACCGGACAGGGGGCAGTCACTGAAGCTTTCTTT. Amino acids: CASTGQGAVTEAFF. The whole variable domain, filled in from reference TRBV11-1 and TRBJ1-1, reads EAEVAQSPRYKITEKSQAVAFWCDPISGHATLYWYRQILGQGPELLVQFQDESVVDDSQLPKDRFSAERLKGVDSTLKIQPAELGDSAMYLCASTGQGAVTEAFFGQGTRLTVV.

The CDR3 here is CASSIRQGAGYGYTF. CDR3 in DNA: TGTGCCAGCAGTATTCGACAGGGGGCCGGCTATGGCTACACCTTC. This sequence joins TRBV2 and TRBJ1-2, with 10 bases fitting TRBD1. V gave up 5 bases and J gave up 4 bases; unmatched junction bases: 7. Looked up from germline, CDR1 is SNHLY and CDR2 is FYNNEI. This CDR3 spans 15 amino acids.

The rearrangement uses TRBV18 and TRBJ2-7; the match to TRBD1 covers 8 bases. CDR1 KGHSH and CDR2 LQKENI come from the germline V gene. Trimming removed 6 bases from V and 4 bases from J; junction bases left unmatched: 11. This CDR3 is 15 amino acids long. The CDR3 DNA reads TGTGCCAGCTCGGCCCGACAGGGGCCGTCGTACGAGCAGTACTTC. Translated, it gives CASSARQGPSYEQYF.

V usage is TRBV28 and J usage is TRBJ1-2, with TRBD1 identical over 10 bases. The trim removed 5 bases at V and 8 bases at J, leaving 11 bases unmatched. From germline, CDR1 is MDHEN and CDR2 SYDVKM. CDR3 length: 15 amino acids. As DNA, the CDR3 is TGTGCCAGCAGTCTTCCGGGACAGGGGTGGGGAGGCTACACCTTC. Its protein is CASSLPGQGWGGYTF.

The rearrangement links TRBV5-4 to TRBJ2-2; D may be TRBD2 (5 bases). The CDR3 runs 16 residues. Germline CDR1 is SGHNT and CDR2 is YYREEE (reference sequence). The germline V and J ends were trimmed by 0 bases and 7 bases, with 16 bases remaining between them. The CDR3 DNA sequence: TGTGCCAGCAGCTTGGTTTCTCGGCTGAGGGTCGGGGAGCTGTTTTTT. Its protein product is CASSLVSRLRVGELFF. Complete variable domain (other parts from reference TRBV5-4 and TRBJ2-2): ETGVTQSPTHLIKTRGQQVTLRCSSQSGHNTVSWYQQALGQGPQFIFQYYREEENGRGNFPPRFSGLQFPNYSSELNVNALELDDSALYLCASSLVSRLRVGELFFGEGSRLTVL.